Sequencing of this TCR beta chain was carried out in a study of cytomegalovirus exposure and HLA in healthy donors. Germline V gives CDR1 PRHDT, CDR2 FYEKMQ (reference sequence). The CDR3 extends over 14 amino acids. V shed 0 bases and J shed 3 bases, with 9 bases lying between them. Concerning this clone itself: The target antigen is unknown.

Overall study findings and caveats: Prediction of most subjects' HLA-A and HLA-B alleles by TCR beta sequences was reportedly accurate. Presence/absence analyses assumed roughly uniform sequencing depth across donors.

Both 60 Vbeta primers and 13 Jbeta primers went into the PCR. Method: immunoSEQ multiplex PCR; TCRdb's copy keeps in-frame clones and lacks some. The data contain around 120,000 clones, more than 60% of them singletons. Material for sequencing was PBMCs. V and J are TRBV13 and TRBJ2-7; D might be TRBD2 (6 bases). The source of this sequence is a woman between 40 and 55 years old in good health and CMV-seropositive. CDR3 in amino acids: CASSLGLAGYEQYF. The CDR3 bases are TGTGCCAGCAGCTTAGGACTAGCTGGCTACGAGCAGTACTTC.